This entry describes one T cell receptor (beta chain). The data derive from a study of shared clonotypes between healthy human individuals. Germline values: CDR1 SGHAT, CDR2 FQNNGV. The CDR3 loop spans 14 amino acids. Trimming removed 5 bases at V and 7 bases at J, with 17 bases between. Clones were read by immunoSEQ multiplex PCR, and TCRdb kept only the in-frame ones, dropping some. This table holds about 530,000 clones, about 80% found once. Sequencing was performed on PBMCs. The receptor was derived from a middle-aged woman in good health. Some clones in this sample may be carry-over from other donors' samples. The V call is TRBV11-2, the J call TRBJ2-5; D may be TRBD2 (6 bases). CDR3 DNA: TGTGCCAGCAGCCCAGGGACTTCCCTTGGGACCCAGTACTTC. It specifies CASSPGTSLGTQYF.